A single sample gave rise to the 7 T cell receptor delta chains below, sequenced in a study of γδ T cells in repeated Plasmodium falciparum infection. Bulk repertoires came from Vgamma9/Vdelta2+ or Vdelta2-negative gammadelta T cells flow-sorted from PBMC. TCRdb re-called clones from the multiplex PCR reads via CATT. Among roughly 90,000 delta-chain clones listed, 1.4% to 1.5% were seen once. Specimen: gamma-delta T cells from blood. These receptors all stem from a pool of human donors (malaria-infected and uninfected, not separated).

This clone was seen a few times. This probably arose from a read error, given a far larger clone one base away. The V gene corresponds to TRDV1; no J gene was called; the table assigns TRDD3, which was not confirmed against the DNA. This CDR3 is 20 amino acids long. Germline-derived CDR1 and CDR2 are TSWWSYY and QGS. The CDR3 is CALGEPYLVPNRAYTDKLIF. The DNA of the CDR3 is TGTGCTCTTGGGGAACCCTACCTCGTCCCAAACAGGGCGTACACCGATAAACTCATCTTC.

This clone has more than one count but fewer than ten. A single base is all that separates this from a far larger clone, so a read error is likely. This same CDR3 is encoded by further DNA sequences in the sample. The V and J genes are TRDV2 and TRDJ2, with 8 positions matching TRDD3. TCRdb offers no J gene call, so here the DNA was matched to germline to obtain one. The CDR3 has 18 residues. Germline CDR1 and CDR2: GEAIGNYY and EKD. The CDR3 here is CACDTLNTGGFSTAQLFF. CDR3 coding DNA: TGCGCCTGTGACACGCTGAATACTGGGGGTTTCTCGACAGCACAACTCTTCTTT.

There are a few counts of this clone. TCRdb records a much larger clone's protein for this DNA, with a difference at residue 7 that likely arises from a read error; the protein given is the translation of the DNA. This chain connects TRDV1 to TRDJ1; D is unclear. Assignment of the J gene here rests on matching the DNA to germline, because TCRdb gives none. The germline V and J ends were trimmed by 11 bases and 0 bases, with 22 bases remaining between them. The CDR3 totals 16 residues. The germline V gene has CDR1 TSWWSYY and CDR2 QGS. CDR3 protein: CAYSTLGGLYTDKLIF. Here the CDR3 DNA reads TGTGCTTATTCGACTTTAGGTGGTCTGTACACCGATAAACTCATCTTT.

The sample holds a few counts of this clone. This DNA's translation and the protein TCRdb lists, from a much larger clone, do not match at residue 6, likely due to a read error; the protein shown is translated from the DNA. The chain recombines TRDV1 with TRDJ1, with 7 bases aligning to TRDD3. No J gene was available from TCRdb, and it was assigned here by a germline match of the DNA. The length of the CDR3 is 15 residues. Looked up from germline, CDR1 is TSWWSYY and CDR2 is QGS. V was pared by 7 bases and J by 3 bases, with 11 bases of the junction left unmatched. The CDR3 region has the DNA TGTGCTCTTGAGGAGGGCGGGGATAAGGCCGATAAACTCATCTTT. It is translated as CALEEGGDKADKLIF.

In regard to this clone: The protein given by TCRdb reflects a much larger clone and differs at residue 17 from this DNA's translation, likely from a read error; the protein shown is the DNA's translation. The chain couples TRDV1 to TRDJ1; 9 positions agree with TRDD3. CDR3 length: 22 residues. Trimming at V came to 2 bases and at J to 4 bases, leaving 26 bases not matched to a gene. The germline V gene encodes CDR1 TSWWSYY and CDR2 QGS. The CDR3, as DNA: TGTGCTCTTGGGGAATTTCAACTCCCGACATTTTACTGGGGGACCACGGACGATAAACTCATCTTT. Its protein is CALGEFQLPTFYWGTTDDKLIF.

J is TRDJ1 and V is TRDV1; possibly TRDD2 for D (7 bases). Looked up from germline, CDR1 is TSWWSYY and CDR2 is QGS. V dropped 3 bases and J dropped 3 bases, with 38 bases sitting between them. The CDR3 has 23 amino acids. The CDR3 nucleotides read TGTGCTCTTGGGGAGCTCCCCTTTCCTACTGGGCTGGGAACGTTGTGGTACGCCGATAAACTCATCTTT. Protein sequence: CALGELPFPTGLGTLWYADKLIF.

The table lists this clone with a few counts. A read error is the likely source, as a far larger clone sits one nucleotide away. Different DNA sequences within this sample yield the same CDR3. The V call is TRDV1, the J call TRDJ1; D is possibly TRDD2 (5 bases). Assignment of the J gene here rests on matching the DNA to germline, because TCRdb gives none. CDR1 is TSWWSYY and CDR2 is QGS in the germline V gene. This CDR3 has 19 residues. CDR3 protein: CALEIYLRIPVGPTDKLIF. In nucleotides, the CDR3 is TGCGCTCTTGAGATATACCTACGTATACCAGTGGGACCCACCGATAAACTCATCTTT.